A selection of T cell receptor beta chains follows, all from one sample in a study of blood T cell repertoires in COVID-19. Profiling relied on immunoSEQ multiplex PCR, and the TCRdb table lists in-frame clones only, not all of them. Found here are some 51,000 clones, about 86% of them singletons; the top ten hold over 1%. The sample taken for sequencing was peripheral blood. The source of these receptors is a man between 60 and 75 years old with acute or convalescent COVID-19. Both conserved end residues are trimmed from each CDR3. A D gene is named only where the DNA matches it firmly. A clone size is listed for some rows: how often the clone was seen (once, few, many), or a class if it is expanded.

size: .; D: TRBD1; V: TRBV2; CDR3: ASSPDRGHYEQY
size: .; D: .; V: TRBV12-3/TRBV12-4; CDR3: ASSSQGNTEAF
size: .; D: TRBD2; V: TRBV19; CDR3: ASSIWEGETQY
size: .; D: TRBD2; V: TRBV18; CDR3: ASSPQRGTMTSGSADTQY
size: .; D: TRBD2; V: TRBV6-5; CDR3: ASTTTSGDSYEQY
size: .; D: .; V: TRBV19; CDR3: ASSTGSRETQY
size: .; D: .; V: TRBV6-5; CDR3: ASRDGLDYGYT
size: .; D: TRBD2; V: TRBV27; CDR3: ASSFLAGEVEQF
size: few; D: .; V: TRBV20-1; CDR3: SARGGQAYT
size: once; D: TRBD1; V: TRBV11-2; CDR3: ASSQDRQFSGNTIY
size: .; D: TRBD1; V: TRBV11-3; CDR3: ASSRPGTGYNTGELF
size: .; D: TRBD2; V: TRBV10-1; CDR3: ASSGGSGVYEQY
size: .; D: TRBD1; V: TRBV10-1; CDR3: ASSSGTGGPDYGYT
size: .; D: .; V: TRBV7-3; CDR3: ASSLTGGQAYEQY
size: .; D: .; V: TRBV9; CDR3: ASSPGGRSYNEQF
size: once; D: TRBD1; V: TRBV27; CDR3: ASSLEGAKYTQY
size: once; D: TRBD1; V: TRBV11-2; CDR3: ASSQGTDSGNTIY
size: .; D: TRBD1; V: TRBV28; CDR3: ASRSGTGRNEKLF
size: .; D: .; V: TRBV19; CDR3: ASSMPSAVYEQY
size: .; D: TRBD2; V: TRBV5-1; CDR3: ASSTGTSKVMNEQF
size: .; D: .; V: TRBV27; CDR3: ASSPTPPTETRNTEAF
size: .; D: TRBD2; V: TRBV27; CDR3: ASSPLGSGRDYEQY
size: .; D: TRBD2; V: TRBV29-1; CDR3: SVLLARLAGEQQY
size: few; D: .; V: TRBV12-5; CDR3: ASGRVSGELF
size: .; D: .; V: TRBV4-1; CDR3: ASTLKGEAF
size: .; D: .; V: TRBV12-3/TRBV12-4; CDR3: ASTTMKHQPQH
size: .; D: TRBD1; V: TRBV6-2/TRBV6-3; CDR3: ASSYTGGSPYEQY
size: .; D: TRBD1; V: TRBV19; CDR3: ASSGWQGAGGYT
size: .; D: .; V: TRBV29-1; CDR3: SVEGGSGDTQY